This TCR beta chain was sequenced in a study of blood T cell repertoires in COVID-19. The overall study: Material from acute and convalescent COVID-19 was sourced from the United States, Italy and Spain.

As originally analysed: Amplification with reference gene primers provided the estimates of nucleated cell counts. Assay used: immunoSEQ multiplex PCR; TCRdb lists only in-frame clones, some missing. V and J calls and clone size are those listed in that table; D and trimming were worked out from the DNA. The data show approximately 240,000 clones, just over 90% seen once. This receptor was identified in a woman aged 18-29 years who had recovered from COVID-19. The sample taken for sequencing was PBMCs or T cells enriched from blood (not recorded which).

CDR3 sequence reads: CASSFIAGGQETQYF. DNA for the CDR3: TGTGCCAGCAGCTTCATAGCGGGGGGCCAAGAGACCCAGTACTTC. The chain links TRBV7-3 to TRBJ2-5; 10 bases line up with TRBD2. The CDR3 consists of 15 residues. V dropped 3 bases and J dropped 1; count of bases not matched to a gene: 2. Germline assignment: CDR1 SGHTA and CDR2 FQGTGA.